Presented here are 19 T cell receptor beta chains from one specimen sequenced in a study of blood T cell repertoires in COVID-19. Repertoires were generated with immunoSEQ multiplex PCR, while TCRdb's copy carries only in-frame clones and drops some. The sample consists of 130,000 to 150,000 clones, just under 85% of them appearing once. The specimen was PBMCs or T cells enriched from blood (not recorded which). The source is a man aged 50 or older who had recovered from COVID-19.

This clone was seen a few times. The junction shows a germline mismatch at one end, possibly a read error. V is TRBV5-4 and J is TRBJ1-2; D unresolved. The CDR3 is 13 amino acids. CDR1 and CDR2 from the germline V gene are SGHNT and YYREEE (reference sequence). CDR3 region: CASSLEGSWRNLF. The CDR3 coding sequence is TGTGCCAGCAGCTTGGAGGGCAGCTGGAGGAACCTATTC.

This sequence joins TRBV5-8 and TRBJ1-1, with TRBD1 matching over 10 bases. The CDR3 length is 15 residues. Germline assignment: CDR1 SGHTS and CDR2 YDEGEE. The V and J ends lost 4 bases and 5 bases, in that order; junction bases with no gene match: 8. The DNA for the CDR3 is TGTGCCAGCAGCCCGGAACCGGGACAGGGGACTGAAGCTTTCTTT. This codes for CASSPEPGQGTEAFF.

V usage is TRBV12-3 or TRBV12-4 and J usage is TRBJ1-2; D might be TRBD1 (6 bases). V lost 6 bases and J lost 8, with 16 bases in between. This CDR3 region has 13 residues. The chain's CDR3 is CASSLVTGYGYTF. DNA of the CDR3: TGTGCCAGCAGCCTCGTAACAGGGTACGGCTACACCTTC.

This rearrangement joins TRBV9 to TRBJ2-3; 10 positions match TRBD1. Germline V lookup: CDR1 SGDLS, CDR2 YYNGEE. CDR3 size: 17 residues. V trimming: 1 base; J trimming: 0 bases; junction bases outside the gene matches: 5. The DNA for the CDR3 is TGTGCCAGCAGCGTACGACAGGGGGCGCGAAGCACAGATACGCAGTATTTT. It is translated as CASSVRQGARSTDTQYF.

The chain combines TRBV19 with TRBJ1-5; a possible D gene is TRBD1 (5 bases). V was shortened by 1 base and J by 2 bases, with 15 bases between the two germline ends. The CDR3 has 17 amino acids. The germline CDR1 and CDR2 sequences are LNHDA and SQIVND (reference sequence). CDR3 sequence (DNA): TGTGCCAGTAGTATAGGTTTAGGGGAGGGACGCAATCAGCCCCAGCATTTT. Its translation is CASSIGLGEGRNQPQHF.

The V and J genes are TRBV30 and TRBJ2-7; D possibly corresponds to TRBD1 (6 bases). Germline V lookup: CDR1 GTSNPN, CDR2 SVGIG (reference sequence). This CDR3 has 12 amino acids. Trimming cost V 3 bases and J 12 bases, with 18 bases left between them. CDR3 nucleotides: TGTGCCTGGAGGTTAGATAACAGGGTCTCGTACTTC. This translates into CAWRLDNRVSYF.

The chain carries TRBV6-5 and TRBJ2-3, with D unclear. V was shortened by 9 bases and J by 2 bases, with 6 bases between the two germline ends. Germline CDR1 reads MNHEY; CDR2 reads SVGAGI. This CDR3 comprises 11 residues. CDR3 amino acids: CARAATDTQYF. CDR3 DNA: TGTGCCAGGGCGGCCACAGATACGCAGTATTTT.

This clone was seen more than once but under ten times. The chain is built from TRBV20-1 and TRBJ2-7; 7 nucleotides line up with TRBD2. This CDR3 has 11 amino acids. Losses at the gene ends were 1 base for V and 9 bases for J; bases not matched to a gene: 3. Germline values: CDR1 DFQATT, CDR2 SNEGSKA (reference sequence). The CDR3 spells CSARVGEGQYF. The CDR3 DNA reads TGCAGTGCTAGAGTTGGGGAGGGGCAGTACTTC.

This clone was detected only once. The V gene is TRBV15, the J gene TRBJ1-1; D is undetermined. This CDR3 spans 14 amino acids. V shed 0 bases and J shed 4 bases, with 9 bases lying between them. Germline V gene data show CDR1 as LNHNV and CDR2 as YYDKDF (reference sequence). CDR3 sequence reads: CATSREMGSTEAFF. The DNA for the CDR3 is TGTGCCACCAGCAGAGAAATGGGGAGCACTGAAGCTTTCTTT. Using reference TRBV15 and TRBJ1-1 for the parts outside the CDR3, the full variable domain is DAMVIQNPRYQVTQFGKPVTLSCSQTLNHNVMYWYQQKSSQAPKLLFHYYDKDFNNEADTPDNFQSRRPNTSFCFLDIRSPGLGDTAMYLCATSREMGSTEAFFGQGTRLTVV.

This clone came up a few times. The chain is built from TRBV4-1 and TRBJ2-2; D ambiguous. Germline V gives CDR1 MGHRA, CDR2 YSYEKL. The CDR3 length is 14 residues. Trimming shortened V by 0 bases and J by 5 bases, and 7 bases separated the two germline ends. The CDR3 spells CASSQDARTGELFF. The CDR3 bases are TGCGCCAGCAGCCAAGATGCGAGAACCGGGGAGCTGTTTTTT.

A few counts support this clone. The CDR3 DNA follows: TGTGCCAGTAGTACGGGACAGTATAATTCACCCCTCCACTTT. Its protein is CASSTGQYNSPLHF. This rearrangement joins TRBV19 to TRBJ1-6; 7 positions agree with TRBD1. CDR1 is LNHDA and CDR2 is SQIVND in the germline V gene (reference sequence). This CDR3 spans 14 amino acids. The V segment lost 4 bases and the J segment 4 bases; nucleotides outside the gene matches: 1.

This clone came up once. This chain connects TRBV6-5 to TRBJ1-2, with TRBD1 as a possible D gene (5 bases). Between the trimmed V and J ends, which lost 2 bases and 6 bases, there was a span of 10 bases. This CDR3 has 13 residues. The V gene's germline CDR1 is MNHEY and CDR2 SVGAGI. CDR3 bases: TGTGCCAGCAGTTACCGGCAGGGTGATGGCTACACCTTC. Residues: CASSYRQGDGYTF.

The chain employs TRBV29-1 and TRBJ2-7; D is possibly TRBD2 (5 bases). The V end lost 3 bases, the J end lost 7 bases, and 10 bases lay between the germline ends. From germline, CDR1 is SQVTM and CDR2 ANQGSEA. CDR3 length: 11 residues. The CDR3, as DNA: TGCAGCGTTGAGACGGGGAGTGAGCAGTACTTC. This gives the protein CSVETGSEQYF.

The V and J genes are TRBV19 and TRBJ2-1, with TRBD2 matching 12 bases. Trimming took 4 bases from V and 5 from J; bases not matched to a gene: 6. The CDR3 totals 16 residues. CDR1 and CDR2 from the germline V gene are LNHDA and SQIVND (reference sequence). The CDR3 nucleotides are TGTGCCAGTAGTAAAATGACTAGCGGGGGACACAATGAGCAGTTCTTC. It yields the protein CASSKMTSGGHNEQFF.

The genes are TRBV4-2 and TRBJ2-7; D gene ambiguous. The ends were cut back, 0 bases at V and 1 base at J, with 13 bases in the middle. Germline CDR1 LGHNA, CDR2 YNFKEQ. CDR3 size: 16 residues. CDR3 protein: CASSQDPLLRSYEQYF. CDR3 DNA sequence: TGTGCCAGCAGCCAAGACCCCCTACTACGATCCTACGAGCAGTACTTC.

The J gene is TRBJ2-1, the V gene TRBV11-2; no definite D call. Germline V gene sequence: CDR1 SGHAT, CDR2 FQNNGV. The CDR3 covers 13 residues. V was shortened by 4 bases and J by 14 bases, with 18 bases between the two germline ends. The CDR3 coding sequence is TGTGCCAGCAGCTCGACTCTCGCTAGGTTGGAGTTCTTC. Its protein product is CASSSTLARLEFF.

This chain links TRBV9 with TRBJ2-2; 8 bases map to TRBD1. CDR1 is SGDLS and CDR2 is YYNGEE in the germline V gene. The V and J ends lost 2 bases and 2 bases, in that order; junction bases with no gene match: 5. This CDR3 region has 16 residues. The DNA of the CDR3 is TGTGCCAGCAGCGTCGGGACAGGAGCCAACACCGGGGAGCTGTTTTTT. This gives the protein CASSVGTGANTGELFF.

J is TRBJ2-3 and V is TRBV12-5; D is perhaps TRBD1 (6 bases). Deletions cut 6 bases from V and 3 bases from J, with 16 bases between. CDR1 and CDR2 (germline): LGHNT, FRNRAP. The CDR3 runs to 15 residues. The CDR3 sequence: CASGLGQLGTDTQYF. The CDR3 DNA sequence: TGTGCTAGTGGACTAGGACAGCTTGGGACAGATACGCAGTATTTT.

This chain links TRBV7-8 with TRBJ1-5; TRBD1 matches at 8 bases. The V gene's germline CDR1 is SGHVS and CDR2 FQNEAQ. J lost 8 bases, V lost 5 bases, and 8 bases had no gene match. The CDR3 is 14 residues long. In nucleotides, the CDR3 is TGTGCCAGCAGCCCCCGGGACAGGCCCAAGCCCCAGCATTTT. Encoded protein: CASSPRDRPKPQHF.